This TCR beta chain was observed in a study of T cells expressing NK-cell markers. About the study: Sequencing of TCR beta repertoires drew on sorted CD3+CD56+NKG2C+, CD3+CD56+NKG2C- and CD3+CD56-NKG2C+ T cells. Of eight sequenced donors, seven were HCMV-seropositive and one HCMV-seronegative. Whole-study findings and limits: The study found dominant NKG2C+ clonotypes at about 1.0-7.0% of CD8+ T cells in roughly six donors. There were several donors in whom these clonotypes also led the CD3+CD56-NKG2C+ fraction.

The V gene's germline CDR1 is MNHEY and CDR2 SVGAGI. The length of the CDR3 is 14 residues. In regard to this clonotype: Its specificity is unknown.

For each CDR3 protein, TCRdb gives one entry from its re-call of the 5' RACE reads, without DNA. The sample totals some 140,000 distinct CDR3 sequences; its top ten clones hold approximately 35%. Sequenced material: blood T cells: a sorted CD56 or NKG2C T cell subset, CD4+ or CD8+ T cells, or bulk PBMC T cells (not recorded which). The rearrangement joins TRBV6-5 to TRBJ2-3. The sequence came from a woman in her fifties or sixties in good health. CDR3 amino acids: CASSPFDGTDTQYF.